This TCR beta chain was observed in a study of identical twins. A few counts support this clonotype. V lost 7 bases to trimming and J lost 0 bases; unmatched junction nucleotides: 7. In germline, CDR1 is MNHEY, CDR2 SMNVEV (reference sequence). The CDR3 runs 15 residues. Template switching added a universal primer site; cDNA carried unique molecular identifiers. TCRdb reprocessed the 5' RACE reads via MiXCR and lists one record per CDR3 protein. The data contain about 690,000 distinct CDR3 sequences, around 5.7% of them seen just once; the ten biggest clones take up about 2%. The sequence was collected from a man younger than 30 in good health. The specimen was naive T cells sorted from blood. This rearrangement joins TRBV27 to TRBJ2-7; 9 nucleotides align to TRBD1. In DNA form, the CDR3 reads TGTGCCAGCACATTCGGGACAGGGCCCTCCTACGAGCAGTACTTC. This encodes CASTFGTGPSYEQYF.